Each of the 8 T cell receptor beta chains below was sequenced from the same sample in a study of shared clonotypes between healthy human individuals. Only in-frame clones appear in the TCRdb table, and some are missing; sequencing was by immunoSEQ multiplex PCR. This table has about 2.3 million clones, 85% to 95% appearing once. The specimen sequenced was naive CD4+ T cells from PBMCs. The sample's subset: CD45RA+ positively selected. These receptors all stem from a young man in good health. Some clones in this sample may be carry-over from other donors' samples.

The chain has TRBV4-3 and TRBJ2-3, with 13 bases identical to TRBD2. The CDR3 length is 20 residues. Germline V gives CDR1 LGHNA, CDR2 YSLEER. Unmatched junction bases numbered 15, after V lost 4 bases and J lost 2 bases. CDR3: CASSPGTSGTLGDLTDTQYF. For the CDR3, the DNA is TGCGCCAGCAGCCCAGGGACTAGCGGGACCCTTGGGGACCTCACAGATACGCAGTATTTT.

The chain combines TRBV19 with TRBJ1-1; TRBD1 might be the D (5 bases). The CDR3 totals 14 residues. V lost 1 base, J lost 4 bases, and 10 bases lay in between. Germline V CDR1 and CDR2: LNHDA, SQIVND (reference sequence). The CDR3 sequence is CASSIGGSGTEAFF. CDR3 nucleotides: TGTGCCAGTAGTATAGGGGGCTCGGGCACTGAAGCTTTCTTT.

The chain couples TRBV6-1 to TRBJ1-3; perhaps TRBD1 as D (6 bases). Trimming removed 3 bases at V and 8 bases at J, with 11 bases between. The CDR3 is 13 amino acids. Looked up from germline, CDR1 is MNHNS and CDR2 is SASEGT. CDR3 in DNA: TGTGCCAGCAGTGAGTCAGGGGAGGACACCATATATTTT. Its translation is CASSESGEDTIYF.

The V and J genes are TRBV29-1 and TRBJ2-1; D perhaps matches TRBD1 (5 bases). The V end lost 4 bases, the J end lost 12 bases, and 13 bases lay between the germline ends. The V gene's germline CDR1 is SQVTM and CDR2 ANQGSEA. The CDR3 runs to 11 residues. CDR3 DNA sequence: TGCAGCGTTGGGTCGGACAATCTGCAGTTCTTC. It is translated as CSVGSDNLQFF.

This chain uses TRBV11-2 with TRBJ2-7; either TRBD1 or TRBD2 may supply D (6 bases each). The CDR3 has 15 amino acids. Trimming left V 4 bases short and J 4 bases short, with 17 bases between. Germline-derived CDR1 and CDR2 are SGHAT and FQNNGV. The CDR3 nucleotides read TGTGCCAGCAGCTGGGGCCGGGGGCAGGGGTACGAGCAGTACTTC. This sequence encodes CASSWGRGQGYEQYF.

The V call is TRBV9, the J call TRBJ2-1; TRBD2 matches 8 bases. J was trimmed by 2 bases and V by 0 bases; bases with no gene match: 4. The CDR3 is 16 residues long. Germline V lookup: CDR1 SGDLS, CDR2 YYNGEE. As DNA, the CDR3 is TGTGCCAGCAGCGTAGGCTTAGCGGGACCCTACAATGAGCAGTTCTTC. It codes for CASSVGLAGPYNEQFF.

This clone occurred once. V and J are TRBV7-2 and TRBJ2-5; 10 bases align to TRBD1. Unmatched junction bases numbered 3, after V lost 6 bases and J lost 5 bases. The germline gives CDR1 SGHTA, CDR2 FQGNSA. The CDR3 length is 13 residues. CDR3 loop: CASRRTGGETQYF. CDR3 DNA sequence: TGTGCCAGCAGGCGGACAGGGGGGGAGACCCAGTACTTC.

This clone was recorded once. This CDR3 is CASQSKGERRTNEKLFF. The CDR3 nucleotides read TGCGCCAGCCAGTCGAAGGGAGAGAGAAGAACTAATGAAAAACTGTTTTTT. The chain combines TRBV23-1 with TRBJ1-4, with D hard to call. Being an ORF, TRBV23-1 has a function that is uncertain. Deletions cut 8 bases from V and 1 base from J, with 20 bases between. The CDR3 has 17 amino acids.